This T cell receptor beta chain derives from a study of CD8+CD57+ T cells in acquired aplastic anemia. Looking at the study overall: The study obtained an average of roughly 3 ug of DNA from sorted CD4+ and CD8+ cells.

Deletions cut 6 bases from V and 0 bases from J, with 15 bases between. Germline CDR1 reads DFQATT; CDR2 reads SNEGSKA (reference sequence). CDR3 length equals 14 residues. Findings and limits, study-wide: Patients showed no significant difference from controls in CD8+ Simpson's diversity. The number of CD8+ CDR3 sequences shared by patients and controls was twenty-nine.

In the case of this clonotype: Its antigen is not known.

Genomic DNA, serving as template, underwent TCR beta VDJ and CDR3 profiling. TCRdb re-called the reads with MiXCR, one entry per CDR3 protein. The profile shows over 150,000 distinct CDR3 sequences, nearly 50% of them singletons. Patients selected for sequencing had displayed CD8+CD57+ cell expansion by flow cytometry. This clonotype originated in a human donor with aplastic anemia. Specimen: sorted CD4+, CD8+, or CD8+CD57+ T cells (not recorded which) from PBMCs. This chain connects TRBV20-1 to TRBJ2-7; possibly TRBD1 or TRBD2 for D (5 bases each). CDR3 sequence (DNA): TGCAGTGCAGAGACCCGGGACGGCTCCTACGAGCAGTACTTC. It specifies CSAETRDGSYEQYF.